Below, one T cell receptor (beta chain) is given with its context. What it binds is unknown. Germline lookup yields CDR1 MNHNS and CDR2 SASEGT. CDR3 length: 10 amino acids. Trimming pared 5 bases from V and 7 bases from J, leaving 5 bases between. These data are taken from a study of T cell responses to AZD1222 COVID-19 vaccine. Study results and caveats: Spike-specific TCR breadth and depth grew following two AZD1222 doses. Clonal diversity may have been underestimated in mostly white British donors. Distributed over spike, vaccine-associated CD4 TCRs predominated at 160-218 and 743-854. None of the repertoires were sampled until the peak T cell response had passed.

The table came from immunoSEQ multiplex PCR; TCRdb's copy has only in-frame clones and leaves some out. This table holds approximately 14,000 clones, about four fifths found once. The sequence came from an adult who received the AZD1222 COVID-19 vaccine. The V call is TRBV6-1, the J call TRBJ2-5; D ambiguous. Sequencing used peripheral blood, obtained 28 days after the second AZD1222 dose. CDR3 coding DNA: TGTGCCAGCAGTTCGGGGACCCAGTACTTC. Protein sequence: CASSSGTQYF.